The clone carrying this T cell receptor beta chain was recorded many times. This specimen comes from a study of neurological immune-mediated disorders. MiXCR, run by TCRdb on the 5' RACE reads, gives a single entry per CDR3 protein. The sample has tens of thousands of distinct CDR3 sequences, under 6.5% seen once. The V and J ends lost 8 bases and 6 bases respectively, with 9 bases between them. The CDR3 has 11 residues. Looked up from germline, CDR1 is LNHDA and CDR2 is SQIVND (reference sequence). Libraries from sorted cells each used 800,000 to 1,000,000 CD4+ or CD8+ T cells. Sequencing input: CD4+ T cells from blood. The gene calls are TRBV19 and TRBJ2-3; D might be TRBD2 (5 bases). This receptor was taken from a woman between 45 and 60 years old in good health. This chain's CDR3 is CASSIADTQYF. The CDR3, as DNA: TGTGCCAGTTCCATAGCGGATACGCAGTATTTT. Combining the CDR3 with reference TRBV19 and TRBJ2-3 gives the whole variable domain DGGITQSPKYLFRKEGQNVTLSCEQNLNHDAMYWYRQDPGQGLRLIYYSQIVNDFQKGDIAEGYSVSREKKESFPLTVTSAQKNPTAFYLCASSIADTQYFGPGTRLTVL.